This TCR beta chain derives from a study of cytomegalovirus exposure and HLA in healthy donors. The primer mix had 60 Vbeta and 13 Jbeta primers. Assay: immunoSEQ multiplex PCR; the TCRdb copy retains only in-frame clones and omits some. The sample lists about 91,000 clones, about 89% occurring once. Trimming took 6 bases from V and 9 from J; bases not matched to a gene: 7. CDR3 length: 13 amino acids. CDR1 is SNHLY and CDR2 is FYNNEI in the germline V gene. The chain employs TRBV2 and TRBJ2-1; 8 bases are a match to TRBD1. Sample: PBMCs. This sequence originates from a man younger than 45 in good health and CMV-seropositive. The CDR3 region is CASSGRQGSEQFF. The CDR3 DNA is TGTGCCAGCAGCGGAAGACAGGGGAGTGAGCAGTTCTTC.